This T cell receptor beta chain was captured in a study of vaccination and CD4 T cells after COVID-19. As regards this clonotype: Its antigen is undetermined.

Treatment denoted: approximately 9-day PBMC culture with coronavirus spike peptide pools or control peptides (ViraFEST assay). Samples of CD4+ T cells were obtained from the unexposed donor before the COVID-19 pandemic (2011-2018). The V and J ends lost 0 bases and 8 bases respectively, with 8 bases between them. Germline CDR1 and CDR2: LGHNA and YNFKEQ. This CDR3 has 13 amino acids. The Oncomine TCR Beta short-read assay was applied to DNA of cultured CD4+ T cells. TCRdb itself ran the PCR reads through MiXCR, one entry per CDR3 protein. The sample lists about 7,000 distinct CDR3 sequences; around two fifths were seen once.

The rearrangement uses TRBV4-2 and TRBJ2-1, with D perhaps matching TRBD2 (5 bases). This receptor was identified in a human donor in good health. The sequencing sample was made of CD4+ T cells from blood, cultured in vitro. DNA for the CDR3: TGTGCCAGCAGCCAAGATCGAGGGCATGAGCAGTTCTTC. Translating gives CASSQDRGHEQFF.